This TCR beta chain was observed in a study of shared clonotypes between healthy human individuals. Of note for this clone: What it binds is unknown.

Findings and limits, study-wide: Generally, naive subsets (rather than memory subsets) showed larger estimated richness. Clonotypes that were shared across a handful of donors made up around 5% of naive CD4 clonotypes.

Sorted-subset replicate PCR reactions contained 200 to 250 ng DNA, corresponding to around 30,000 T cell genomes. Clones were sequenced by immunoSEQ multiplex PCR, and TCRdb holds only the in-frame ones, with some missing. The table records over 95,000 clones, around 73% of them present only once. Combination of CD45RO+ cells with CCR7-negative CD45RA+ TemRA cells was used for CD8 memory. This CDR3 has 13 residues. Per the germline V gene, CDR1 is KGHSH and CDR2 is LQKENI. V was clipped by 0 bases and J by 1 base, with 3 bases between them. Sequences were obtained from memory CD8+ T cells sorted from blood. Subset given: CD45RO+ cells pooled with CCR7-negative TemRA cells. The clonotype originates from a woman aged 30 to 39 in good health. This sequence joins TRBV18 and TRBJ1-1; D gene ambiguous. CDR3 sequence: CASSPPQNTEAFF. The CDR3, as DNA: TGTGCCAGCTCACCACCTCAGAACACTGAAGCTTTCTTT.